This T cell receptor (beta chain) appears in the sequencing data of a study of T-cell memory formation after mild COVID-19. This clonotype was seen repeatedly, ten times or more. The germline V and J ends were trimmed by 4 bases and 0 bases, with 14 bases remaining between them. Germline lookup yields CDR1 LGHNA and CDR2 YSLEER. This CDR3 comprises 16 residues. TCRdb used MiXCR to reprocess the 5' RACE reads, holding one entry per CDR3 protein. The data show 200,000 to 250,000 distinct CDR3 sequences, over 9.5% seen once. Sequenced input: PBMCs or a T cell subset sorted from them (not recorded which). The sequence derives from a man between 18 and 35 years old who had mild COVID-19 (a few samples of this study predate the infection). Cell type and time point are not known. The V gene is TRBV4-3, the J gene TRBJ2-3; a possible D gene is TRBD2 (7 bases). This CDR3 reads CASSPRAGASTDTQYF. The DNA for the CDR3 is TGCGCCAGCAGCCCCAGGGCGGGGGCTAGCACAGATACGCAGTATTTT.